A single TCR beta chain is shown here with its context. No antigen is known for it. This record comes from a study of cytotoxic CD8 clonotypes in ibrutinib-treated CLL. Points from the study as a whole: Public clonotypes were rare and shrank or held steady on treatment. In sustained-remission versus progressing patients, sampling times differed.

With sequencing, the targeted depth ranged from 1 in 200,000 to 1 in 1 million T cells. TCRdb's table, derived via immunoSEQ multiplex PCR, lists solely in-frame clones and lacks some. Of under 300,000 clones detected, around 76% appear once; the ten largest clones hold about 5.3%. The CDR3 is 12 residues long. Looked up from germline, CDR1 is SQVTM and CDR2 is ANQGSEA. V was clipped by 6 bases and J by 7 bases, with 16 bases between them. The origin of this receptor is a human donor with chronic lymphocytic leukemia. This rearrangement joins TRBV29-1 to TRBJ2-7; unclear D gene. The material sequenced was PBMCs, taken at disease progression, from a patient treated with ibrutinib. The CDR3 coding sequence is TGCAGCGTCGCAGCAAACACTGTGGAGCAGTACTTC. This codes for CSVAANTVEQYF.